What follows are 20 T cell receptor beta chains derived from one specimen sequenced in a study of blood T cell repertoires in COVID-19. Sequencing was performed with immunoSEQ multiplex PCR; in TCRdb, only in-frame clones are kept and a portion is missing. Among about 170,000 clones, 84% were seen once, and the ten largest hold around 9.9%. The source material was peripheral blood. These receptors were taken from a man between 65 and 79 years old with active or convalescent COVID-19.

The chain carries TRBV6-1 and TRBJ1-1; D is perhaps TRBD1 (6 bases). The germline V gene encodes CDR1 MNHNS and CDR2 SASEGT. CDR3 length equals 14 residues. V was trimmed by 1 base and J by 10 bases, leaving 16 bases between them. The CDR3 loop is CASSEDGRGLRAFF. Written as DNA, the CDR3 is TGTGCCAGCAGTGAAGACGGCAGGGGTTTGCGAGCTTTCTTT.

The chain has TRBV6-5 and TRBJ2-7; TRBD1 might be the D (6 bases). This CDR3 contains 15 residues. Trimming left V 6 bases short and J 2 bases short, with 17 bases between. Germline V gene sequence: CDR1 MNHEY, CDR2 SVGAGI. CDR3 region: CASRNREGHPYEQYF. CDR3 sequence (DNA): TGTGCCAGCAGAAACAGGGAAGGGCACCCCTACGAGCAGTACTTC.

V usage is TRBV7-9 and J usage is TRBJ2-1, with 8 positions matching TRBD2. CDR1 SEHNR and CDR2 FQNEAQ come from the germline V gene (reference sequence). CDR3 length: 16 residues. V lost 2 bases and J lost 1; bases outside the gene matches: 4. CDR3 loop: CASSLMGGGSYNEQFF. DNA for the CDR3: TGTGCCAGCAGCTTAATGGGCGGGGGGTCCTACAATGAGCAGTTCTTC.

V is TRBV7-2 and J is TRBJ2-2; tentative D call: TRBD2 (5 bases). Germline CDR1 SGHTA, CDR2 FQGNSA. The CDR3 contains 14 residues. Trimming took 5 bases from V and 5 from J, leaving 12 bases between them. CDR3 region: CASSAGIRTGELFF. In DNA form, the CDR3 reads TGTGCCAGCAGCGCCGGGATCAGGACCGGGGAGCTGTTTTTT. Full variable domain (missing parts from reference TRBV7-2 and TRBJ2-2): GAGVSQSPSNKVTEKGKDVELRCDPISGHTALYWYRQSLGQGLEFLIYFQGNSAPDKSGLPSDRFSAERTGGSVSTLTIQRTQQEDSAVYLCASSAGIRTGELFFGEGSRLTVL.

This clone appeared once. This sequence joins TRBV28 and TRBJ1-2; possibly TRBD1 for D (5 bases). Trimming shortened V by 8 bases and J by 5 bases, and 21 bases separated the two germline ends. CDR3 size: 15 residues. CDR1 is MDHEN, CDR2 SYDVKM, per germline. The CDR3 DNA reads TGTGCCAGCGGGTCGGAAGGGGCTGGGGCTTATGGCTACACCTTC. Translation gives CASGSEGAGAYGYTF.

The rearrangement uses TRBV5-8 and TRBJ2-3, with 9 bases lining up with TRBD1. CDR1 is SGHTS and CDR2 is YDEGEE in the germline V gene. V lost 0 bases, J lost 7 bases, and 6 bases stayed unmatched. The CDR3 runs 15 residues. CDR3 region: CASSLGGQGANTQYF. The DNA of the CDR3 is TGTGCCAGCAGCTTGGGGGGACAGGGAGCAAATACGCAGTATTTT. The whole variable domain, filled in from reference TRBV5-8 and TRBJ2-3, reads EAGVTQSPTHLIKTRGQQATLRCSPISGHTSVYWYQQALGLGLQFLLWYDEGEERNRGNFPPRFSGRQFPNYSSELNVNALELEDSALYLCASSLGGQGANTQYFGPGTRLTVL.

V is TRBV11-3 and J is TRBJ2-7; 8 nucleotides line up with TRBD1. Unmatched junction bases numbered 5, after V lost 5 bases and J lost 5 bases. CDR1 is SGHNT, CDR2 YENEEA, per germline. This CDR3 comprises 13 residues. For the CDR3, the DNA is TGTGCCAGCAGCCCGGACAGGGACGACGAGCAGTACTTC. This translates into CASSPDRDDEQYF.

V and J are TRBV7-8 and TRBJ1-1; a weak D match, TRBD1 (6 bases). V was cut by 6 bases and J by 11 bases, with 19 bases left in between. The germline CDR1 and CDR2 sequences are SGHVS and FQNEAQ. CDR3 length equals 13 residues. The CDR3 protein is CASSTRTGRDAFF. CDR3 nucleotide sequence: TGTGCCAGCAGTACGAGAACAGGGAGGGATGCTTTCTTT.

The sample holds a few counts of this clone. V is TRBV6-2 or TRBV6-3 and J is TRBJ1-2; TRBD1 agrees at 7 bases. V lost 6 bases to trimming and J lost 0 bases; unmatched junction nucleotides: 4. Germline CDR1 reads MNHEY; CDR2 reads SVGEGT. This CDR3 is built from 14 residues. CDR3: CASSRTGSNYGYTF. The CDR3 nucleotides read TGTGCCAGCAGCCGGACAGGATCTAACTATGGCTACACCTTC.

This rearrangement joins TRBV6-5 to TRBJ1-6; tentatively, D is TRBD1 (5 bases). CDR3 length: 15 residues. From germline, CDR1 is MNHEY and CDR2 SVGAGI. Trimming removed 7 bases from V and 8 bases from J, with 18 bases in between. CDR3 in DNA: TGTGCCAGCACCACCTCCGGGACTTCCCATTCACCCCTCCACTTT. As protein: CASTTSGTSHSPLHF.

This rearrangement joins TRBV6-2 or TRBV6-3 to TRBJ2-7; 10 bases align to TRBD1. Per germline, CDR1 MNHEY and CDR2 SVGEGT. The CDR3 sequence is 15 residues long. J gave up 2 bases and V 5 bases, and 6 bases lay outside the gene matches. The CDR3 sequence is CASSPGTGVTYEQYF. The CDR3 region has the DNA TGTGCCAGCAGTCCCGGGACAGGGGTGACCTACGAGCAGTACTTC.

This clone was picked up a small number of times. The chain links TRBV5-8 to TRBJ1-2; maybe TRBD1 (6 bases). V lost 0 bases, J lost 8 bases, and 14 bases lay in between. CDR1 and CDR2 from the germline V gene are SGHTS and YDEGEE. This CDR3 is built from 14 residues. This CDR3 is CASSLEGVVSGYTF. CDR3 DNA: TGTGCCAGCAGCTTGGAGGGGGTGGTGAGCGGCTACACCTTC.

The genes are TRBV19 and TRBJ2-4; 11 positions agree with TRBD2. This CDR3 has 16 amino acids. CDR1 and CDR2 from the germline V gene are LNHDA and SQIVND (reference sequence). V trimming: 5 bases; J trimming: 2 bases; junction bases outside the gene matches: 5. CDR3 in amino acids: CASSPLAGVSKNIQYF. CDR3 in DNA: TGTGCCAGTAGTCCACTAGCGGGAGTCTCCAAAAACATTCAGTACTTC. Drawing the rest from reference TRBV19 and TRBJ2-4, the complete variable domain is DGGITQSPKYLFRKEGQNVTLSCEQNLNHDAMYWYRQDPGQGLRLIYYSQIVNDFQKGDIAEGYSVSREKKESFPLTVTSAQKNPTAFYLCASSPLAGVSKNIQYFGAGTRLSVL.

This clone was counted only a few times. The chain joins TRBV27 to TRBJ2-5; tentative D call: TRBD1 (6 bases). This CDR3 has 12 residues. CDR1 is MNHEY and CDR2 is SMNVEV in the germline V gene (reference sequence). V was trimmed by 7 bases and J by 9 bases, leaving 15 bases between them. Here the CDR3 reads CASKTQSGAQYF. DNA of the CDR3: TGTGCCAGCAAAACCCAATCAGGGGCCCAGTACTTC.

The rearrangement links TRBV9 to TRBJ1-3, with 7 nucleotides matching TRBD1. This CDR3 is built from 15 residues. V was pared by 3 bases and J by 1 base, with 4 bases of the junction left unmatched. Per the germline V gene, CDR1 is SGDLS and CDR2 is YYNGEE. CDR3 protein: CASSAGQQSGNTIYF. The DNA for the CDR3 is TGTGCCAGCAGCGCGGGACAGCAATCTGGAAACACCATATATTTT.

The CDR3: CAISPRTGDYEQYF. For the CDR3, the DNA is TGTGCCATCTCTCCCAGGACAGGTGACTACGAGCAGTACTTC. The rearrangement uses TRBV10-3 and TRBJ2-7; TRBD1 matches at 7 bases. The CDR3 contains 14 residues. V lost 8 bases and J lost 3; bases outside the gene matches: 10. Germline V gene sequence: CDR1 ENHRY, CDR2 SYGVKD.

The genes are TRBV29-1 and TRBJ2-1; maybe TRBD2 (5 bases). Germline V gives CDR1 SQVTM, CDR2 ANQGSEA. This CDR3 spans 18 amino acids. Trimming shortened V by 4 bases and J by 0 bases, and 22 bases separated the two germline ends. For the CDR3, the DNA is TGCAGCGTTGTCCGACGAGCGGCCTCACAAAGCTCCTACAATGAGCAGTTCTTC. Amino acids: CSVVRRAASQSSYNEQFF.

V usage is TRBV7-2 and J usage is TRBJ1-1; perhaps TRBD1 as D (6 bases). V dropped 1 base and J dropped 5 bases, with 20 bases sitting between them. Looked up from germline, CDR1 is SGHTA and CDR2 is FQGNSA. The CDR3 consists of 17 residues. The CDR3 is CASSLGWERGYATEAFF. CDR3 coding DNA: TGTGCCAGCAGCTTAGGGTGGGAAAGGGGGTACGCGACTGAAGCTTTCTTT.

The CDR3 loop is CASSLGLEGGSLEAFF. CDR3 sequence (DNA): TGTGCCAGCAGCTTAGGCCTAGAGGGAGGGAGTCTTGAAGCTTTCTTT. This sequence joins TRBV13 and TRBJ1-1; no reliable D call. This CDR3 comprises 16 residues. V shed 0 bases and J shed 7 bases, with 18 bases lying between them. In germline, CDR1 is PRHDT, CDR2 FYEKMQ (reference sequence).

The chain carries TRBV9 and TRBJ1-6; D is possibly TRBD1 (5 bases). Per germline, CDR1 SGDLS and CDR2 YYNGEE. Trimming left V 0 bases short and J 0 bases short, with 7 bases between. This CDR3 spans 16 amino acids. DNA of the CDR3: TGTGCCAGCAGCGTAGGACAGAGCTCCTATAATTCACCCCTCCACTTT. Amino acids: CASSVGQSSYNSPLHF.